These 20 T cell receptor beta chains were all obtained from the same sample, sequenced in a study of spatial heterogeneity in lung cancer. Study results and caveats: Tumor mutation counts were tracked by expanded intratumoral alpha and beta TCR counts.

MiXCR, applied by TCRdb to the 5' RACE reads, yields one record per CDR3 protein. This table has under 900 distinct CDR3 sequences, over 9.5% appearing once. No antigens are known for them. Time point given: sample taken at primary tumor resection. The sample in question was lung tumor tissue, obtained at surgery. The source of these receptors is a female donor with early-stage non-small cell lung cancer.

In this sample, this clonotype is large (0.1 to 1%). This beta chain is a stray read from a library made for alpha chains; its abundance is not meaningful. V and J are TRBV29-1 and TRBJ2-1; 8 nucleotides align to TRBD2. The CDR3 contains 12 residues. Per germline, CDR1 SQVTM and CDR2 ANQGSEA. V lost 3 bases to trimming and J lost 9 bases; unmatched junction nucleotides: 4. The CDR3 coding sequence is TGCAGCGTTGAGGCGGGAGGTGGTGAGCAGTTCTTC. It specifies CSVEAGGGEQFF.

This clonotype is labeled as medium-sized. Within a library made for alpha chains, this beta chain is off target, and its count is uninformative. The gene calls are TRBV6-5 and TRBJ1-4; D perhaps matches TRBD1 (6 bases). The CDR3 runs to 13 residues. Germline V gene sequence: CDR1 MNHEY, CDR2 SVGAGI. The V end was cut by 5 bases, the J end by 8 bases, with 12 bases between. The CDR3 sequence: CASSTLGGEKLFF. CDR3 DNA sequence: TGTGCCAGCAGTACACTAGGGGGGGAAAAACTGTTTTTT.

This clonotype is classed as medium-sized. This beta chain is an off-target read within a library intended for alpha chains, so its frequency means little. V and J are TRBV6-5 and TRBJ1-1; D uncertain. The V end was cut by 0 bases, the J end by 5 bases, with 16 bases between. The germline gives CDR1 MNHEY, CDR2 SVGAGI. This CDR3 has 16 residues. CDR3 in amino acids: CASSYSLQTAGTEAFF. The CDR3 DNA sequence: TGTGCCAGCAGTTACTCTCTCCAAACAGCCGGGACTGAAGCTTTCTTT.

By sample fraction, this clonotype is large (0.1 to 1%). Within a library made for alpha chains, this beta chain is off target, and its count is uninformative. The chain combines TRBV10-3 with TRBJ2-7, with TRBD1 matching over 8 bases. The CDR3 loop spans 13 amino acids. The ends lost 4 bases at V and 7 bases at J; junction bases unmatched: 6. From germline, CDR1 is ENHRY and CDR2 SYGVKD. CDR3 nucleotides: TGTGCCATCAGTGGTTTACAGGGGGGAGAGCAGTACTTC. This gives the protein CAISGLQGGEQYF.

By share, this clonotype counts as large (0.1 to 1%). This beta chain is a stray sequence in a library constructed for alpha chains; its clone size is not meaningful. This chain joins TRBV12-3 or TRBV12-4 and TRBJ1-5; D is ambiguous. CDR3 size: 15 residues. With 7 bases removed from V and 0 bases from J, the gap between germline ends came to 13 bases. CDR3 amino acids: CASTPNWDSNQPQHF. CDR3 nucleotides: TGTGCCAGCACCCCAAATTGGGATAGCAATCAGCCCCAGCATTTT.

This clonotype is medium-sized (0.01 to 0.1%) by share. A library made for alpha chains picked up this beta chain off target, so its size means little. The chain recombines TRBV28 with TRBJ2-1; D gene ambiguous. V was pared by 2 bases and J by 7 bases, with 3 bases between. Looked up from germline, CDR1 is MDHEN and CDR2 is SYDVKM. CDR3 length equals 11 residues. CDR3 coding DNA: TGTGCCAGCAGTTTAAGGAATGAGCAGTTCTTC. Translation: CASSLRNEQFF.

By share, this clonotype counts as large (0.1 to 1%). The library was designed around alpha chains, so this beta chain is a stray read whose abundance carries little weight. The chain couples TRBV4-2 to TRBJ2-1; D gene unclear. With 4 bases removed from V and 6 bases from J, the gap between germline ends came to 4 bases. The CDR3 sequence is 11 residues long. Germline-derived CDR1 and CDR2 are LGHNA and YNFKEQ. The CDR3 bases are TGTGCCAGCAGCCCTGGCAATGAGCAGTTCTTC. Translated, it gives CASSPGNEQFF.

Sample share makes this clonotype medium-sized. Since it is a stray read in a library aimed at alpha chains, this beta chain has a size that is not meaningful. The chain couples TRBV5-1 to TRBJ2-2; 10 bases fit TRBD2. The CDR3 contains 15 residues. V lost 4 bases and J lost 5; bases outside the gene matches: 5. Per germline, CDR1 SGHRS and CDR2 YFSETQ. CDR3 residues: CASSLGLARTGELFF. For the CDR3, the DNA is TGCGCCAGCAGCCTGGGACTAGCGCGGACCGGGGAGCTGTTTTTT.

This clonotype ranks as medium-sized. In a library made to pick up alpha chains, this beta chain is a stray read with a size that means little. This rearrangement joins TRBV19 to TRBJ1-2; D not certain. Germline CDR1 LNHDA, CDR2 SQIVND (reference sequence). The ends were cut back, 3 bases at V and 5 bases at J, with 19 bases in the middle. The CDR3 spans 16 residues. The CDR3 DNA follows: TGTGCCAGTAGTATGGATATGCAGGCCCCGCTTTATGGCTACACCTTC. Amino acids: CASSMDMQAPLYGYTF.

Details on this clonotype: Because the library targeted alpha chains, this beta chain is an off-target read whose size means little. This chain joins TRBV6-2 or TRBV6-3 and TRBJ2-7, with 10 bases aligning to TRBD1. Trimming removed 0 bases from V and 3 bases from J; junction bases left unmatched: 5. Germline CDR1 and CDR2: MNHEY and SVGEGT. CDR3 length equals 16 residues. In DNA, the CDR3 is TGTGCCAGCAGTTACTCTGGGACAGGGGCCCACTACGAGCAGTACTTC. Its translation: CASSYSGTGAHYEQYF.

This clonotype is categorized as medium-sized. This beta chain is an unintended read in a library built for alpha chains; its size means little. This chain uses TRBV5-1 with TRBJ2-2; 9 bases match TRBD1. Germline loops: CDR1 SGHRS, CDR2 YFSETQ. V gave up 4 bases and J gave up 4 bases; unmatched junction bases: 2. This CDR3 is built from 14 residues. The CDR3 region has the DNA TGCGCCAGCAGCCTGGACAGGGGCACCGGGGAGCTGTTTTTT. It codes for CASSLDRGTGELFF.

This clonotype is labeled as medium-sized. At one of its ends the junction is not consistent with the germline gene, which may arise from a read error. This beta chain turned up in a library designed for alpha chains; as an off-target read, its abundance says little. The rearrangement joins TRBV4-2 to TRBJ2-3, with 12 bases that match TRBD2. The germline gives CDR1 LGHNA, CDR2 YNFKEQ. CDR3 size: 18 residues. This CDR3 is CVSSQDGASGGASDTQYF. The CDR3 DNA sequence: TGTGTCAGCAGCCAAGATGGGGCTAGCGGGGGGGCTAGCGATACGCAGTATTTT.

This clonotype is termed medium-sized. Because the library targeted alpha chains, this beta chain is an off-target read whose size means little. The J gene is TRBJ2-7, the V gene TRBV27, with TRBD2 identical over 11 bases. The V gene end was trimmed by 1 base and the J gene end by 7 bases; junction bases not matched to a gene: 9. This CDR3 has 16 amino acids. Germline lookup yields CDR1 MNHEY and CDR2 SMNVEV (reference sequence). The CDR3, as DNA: TGTGCCAGCAGTTTATTAGCGGGAGGGGCCGAGATGGAGCAGTACTTC. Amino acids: CASSLLAGGAEMEQYF.

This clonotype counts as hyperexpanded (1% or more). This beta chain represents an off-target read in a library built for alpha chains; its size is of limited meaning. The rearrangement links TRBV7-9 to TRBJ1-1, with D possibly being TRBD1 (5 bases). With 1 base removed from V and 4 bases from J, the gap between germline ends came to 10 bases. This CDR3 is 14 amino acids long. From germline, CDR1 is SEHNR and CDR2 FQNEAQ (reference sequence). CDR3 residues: CASSLVAGSTEAFF. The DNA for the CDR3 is TGTGCCAGCAGCTTAGTGGCAGGGAGCACTGAAGCTTTCTTT.

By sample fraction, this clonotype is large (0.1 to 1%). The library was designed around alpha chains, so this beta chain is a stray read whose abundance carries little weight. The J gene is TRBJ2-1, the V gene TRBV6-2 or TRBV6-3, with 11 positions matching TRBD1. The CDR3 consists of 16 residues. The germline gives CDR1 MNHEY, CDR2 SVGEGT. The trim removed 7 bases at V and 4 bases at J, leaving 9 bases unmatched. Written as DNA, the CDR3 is TGTGCCAGCACCCACACGAGGGACAGGGGGTACAATGAGCAGTTCTTC. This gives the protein CASTHTRDRGYNEQFF.

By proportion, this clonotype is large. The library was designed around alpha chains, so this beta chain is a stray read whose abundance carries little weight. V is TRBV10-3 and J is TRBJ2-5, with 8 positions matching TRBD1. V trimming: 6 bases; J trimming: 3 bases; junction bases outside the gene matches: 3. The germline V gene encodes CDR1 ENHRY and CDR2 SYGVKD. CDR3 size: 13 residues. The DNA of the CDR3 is TGTGCCATCAGACAACAGGGGGAAGAGACCCAGTACTTC. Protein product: CAIRQQGEETQYF.

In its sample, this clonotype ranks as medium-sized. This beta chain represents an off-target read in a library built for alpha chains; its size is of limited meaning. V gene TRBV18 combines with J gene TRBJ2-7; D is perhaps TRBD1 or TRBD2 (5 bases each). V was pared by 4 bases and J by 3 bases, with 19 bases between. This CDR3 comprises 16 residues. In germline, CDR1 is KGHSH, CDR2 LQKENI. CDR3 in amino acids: CASSLNFGRELYEQYF. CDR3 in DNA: TGTGCCAGCTCACTGAACTTCGGCAGGGAGCTCTACGAGCAGTACTTC.

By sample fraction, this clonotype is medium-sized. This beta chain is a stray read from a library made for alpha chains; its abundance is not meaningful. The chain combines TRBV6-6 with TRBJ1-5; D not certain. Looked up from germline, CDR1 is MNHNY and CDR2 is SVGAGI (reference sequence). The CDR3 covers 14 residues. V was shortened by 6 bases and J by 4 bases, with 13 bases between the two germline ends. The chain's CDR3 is CASSQATVNQPQHF. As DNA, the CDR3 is TGTGCCAGCAGCCAGGCTACGGTTAATCAGCCCCAGCATTTT.

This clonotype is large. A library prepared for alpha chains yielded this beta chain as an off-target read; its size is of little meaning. Here the CDR3 reads CASGGSSSTDTQYF. The CDR3 bases are TGTGCCAGCGGAGGATCGAGTAGCACAGATACGCAGTATTTT. This sequence joins TRBV6-5 and TRBJ2-3; TRBD2 might be the D (5 bases). Germline V gene data show CDR1 as MNHEY and CDR2 as SVGAGI. This CDR3 has 14 residues. The V end was cut by 8 bases, the J end by 0 bases, with 12 bases between.

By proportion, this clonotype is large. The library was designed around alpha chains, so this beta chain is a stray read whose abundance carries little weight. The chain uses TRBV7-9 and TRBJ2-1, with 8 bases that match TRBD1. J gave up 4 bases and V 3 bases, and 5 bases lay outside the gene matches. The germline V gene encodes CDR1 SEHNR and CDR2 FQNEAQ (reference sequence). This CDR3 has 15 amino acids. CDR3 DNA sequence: TGTGCCAGCAGCTTCGGCGGGACAGGTTACAATGAGCAGTTCTTC. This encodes CASSFGGTGYNEQFF.